The clone carrying this TCR beta chain occurred a few times. In the original workflow: For nucleated cells, counts were estimated from reference gene primer amplification. Libraries were prepared by immunoSEQ multiplex PCR; TCRdb keeps only in-frame clonotypes and omits some of them. Clonal size and the V and J genes are those of that table, whereas D and trimming came from the DNA. The profile shows approximately 300,000 clones, roughly nine tenths of them singletons. These data come from a study of blood T cell repertoires in COVID-19. V was cut by 1 base and J by 0 bases, with 15 bases left in between. Germline assignment: CDR1 SGHTA and CDR2 FQGNSA. This CDR3 comprises 17 residues.

Source material: PBMCs or T cells enriched from blood (not recorded which). The chain couples TRBV7-2 to TRBJ1-2; possible D gene TRBD1, 5 bases. This sequence originates from a woman in her 30s who had recovered from COVID-19. Here the CDR3 DNA reads TGTGCCAGCAGCTTAGGCGGGGCCGGCACTTCTAACTATGGCTACACCTTC. Amino acids: CASSLGGAGTSNYGYTF.